The T cell receptor (beta chain) described here comes from a study of blood T cell repertoires in COVID-19. The protocol was immunoSEQ multiplex PCR, while the TCRdb copy is restricted to in-frame clones and leaves out a portion. This sample has approximately 150,000 clones, with over 70% found just once. This clone was recorded at least ten times. V dropped 4 bases and J dropped 4; count of bases not matched to a gene: 9. This CDR3 is 16 amino acids long. Germline loops: CDR1 SSHAT, CDR2 FNYEAQ (reference sequence). The receptor was isolated from a man aged 65 to 85 who had recovered from COVID-19. Sequenced input: peripheral blood. The gene calls are TRBV7-7 and TRBJ2-1; 8 bases agree with TRBD2. The CDR3 spells CASSSYSGIWYNEQFF. CDR3 DNA sequence: TGTGCCAGCAGCTCCTATAGCGGGATCTGGTACAATGAGCAGTTCTTC.